The 18 T cell receptor beta chains below come from one sample, sequenced in a study of cytomegalovirus exposure and HLA in healthy donors. A multiplex PCR was run with 60 Vbeta primers and 13 Jbeta primers. Libraries were prepared by immunoSEQ multiplex PCR; TCRdb keeps only in-frame clonotypes and omits some of them. This sample has 100,000 to 150,000 clones; around four fifths occur once, and the top ten carry approximately 10%. Sequences were obtained from PBMCs. The origin of the receptors is a male donor in good health and CMV-seropositive.

In this sample, this clone turned up once. The gene calls are TRBV18 and TRBJ2-6; D is possibly TRBD2 (6 bases). The CDR3 loop spans 15 amino acids. V was cut by 0 bases and J by 4 bases, with 7 bases left in between. Per the germline V gene, CDR1 is KGHSH and CDR2 is LQKENI. CDR3 bases: TGTGCCAGCTCACCACCAGGGAGGGGGGCCAACGTCCTGACTTTC. Translated, it gives CASSPPGRGANVLTF. The complete variable domain, with remaining parts taken from reference TRBV18 and TRBJ2-6, reads NAGVMQNPRHLVRRRGQEARLRCSPMKGHSHVYWYRQLPEEGLKFMVYLQKENIIDESGMPKERFSAEFPKEGPSILRIQQVVRGDSAAYFCASSPPGRGANVLTFGAGSRLTVL.

The gene calls are TRBV27 and TRBJ2-1; 8 nucleotides align to TRBD2. The CDR3 extends over 14 amino acids. Trimming at V came to 5 bases and at J to 7 bases, leaving 7 bases not matched to a gene. Per the germline V gene, CDR1 is MNHEY and CDR2 is SMNVEV (reference sequence). In DNA, the CDR3 is TGTGCCAGCAGTAGCGGGAGTTTCGGAAATGAGCAGTTCTTC. Its protein product is CASSSGSFGNEQFF.

The chain carries TRBV23-1 and TRBJ2-1; the match to TRBD2 covers 11 bases. TRBV23-1 is an ORF; its function is uncertain. The trim removed 3 bases at V and 2 bases at J, leaving 18 bases unmatched. The CDR3 covers 21 residues. CDR3 nucleotides: TGCGCCAGCAGTCACCCGGCTTGTACTAGCGGGAGTGGTGGGGCCTACAATGAGCAGTTCTTC. Encoded protein: CASSHPACTSGSGGAYNEQFF.

This chain joins TRBV6-5 and TRBJ2-7; a possible D gene is TRBD2 (6 bases). CDR3 length: 14 amino acids. CDR1 and CDR2 from the germline V gene are MNHEY and SVGAGI. V lost 5 bases and J 5 bases, leaving 16 bases between the germline ends. The CDR3 loop is CASSASERGDEQYF. The DNA for the CDR3 is TGTGCCAGCAGTGCTAGCGAAAGAGGGGACGAGCAGTACTTC.

The chain carries TRBV10-1 and TRBJ1-5; 7 bases are shared with TRBD1. Germline lookup yields CDR1 WNHNN and CDR2 SYGVQD (reference sequence). The CDR3 is made up of 15 amino acids. J lost 3 bases, V lost 4 bases, and 6 bases had no gene match. In DNA form, the CDR3 reads TGCGCCAGCAGTGCCCGGACAGGATTCAATCAGCCCCAGCATTTT. Translation: CASSARTGFNQPQHF.

To note about this clone: A junction boundary mismatches the germline segment, possibly from a read error. This chain uses TRBV13 with TRBJ2-5; tentative D call: TRBD2 (6 bases). The V gene's germline CDR1 is PRHDT and CDR2 FYEKMQ (reference sequence). This CDR3 contains 13 residues. Written as DNA, the CDR3 is TGTGCCAGCAGCTTATCGGGGGAAGAGGCCCAGTACTTC. Its protein is CASSLSGEEAQYF.

This sequence joins TRBV28 and TRBJ2-5; the D gene is possibly TRBD1 (8 bases). The germline V gene has CDR1 MDHEN and CDR2 SYDVKM. The V end lost 8 bases, the J end lost 5 bases, and 21 bases lay between the germline ends. The CDR3 contains 15 residues. CDR3 protein: CASWEAGQVWETQYF. The CDR3 coding sequence is TGTGCCAGCTGGGAAGCGGGACAGGTTTGGGAGACCCAGTACTTC.

The chain couples TRBV7-2 to TRBJ1-5; D may be TRBD1 (6 bases). This CDR3 has 13 amino acids. Germline CDR1 reads SGHTA; CDR2 reads FQGNSA. The V end was cut by 5 bases, the J end by 9 bases, with 14 bases between. CDR3: CASSRDMGWPQHF. The CDR3 nucleotides read TGTGCCAGCAGCCGGGACATGGGTTGGCCCCAGCATTTT.

This chain links TRBV5-8 with TRBJ2-7; no clear D. Trimming pared 2 bases from V and 6 bases from J, leaving 3 bases between. Per germline, CDR1 SGHTS and CDR2 YDEGEE. There are 10 residues in the CDR3. Written as DNA, the CDR3 is TGTGCCAGCAGCTTCTCCGAGCAGTACTTC. Translating gives CASSFSEQYF.

In this sample, this clone turned up once. The chain joins TRBV15 to TRBJ2-3, with 7 bases that match TRBD1. The V gene end was trimmed by 4 bases and the J gene end by 4 bases; junction bases not matched to a gene: 5. The germline gives CDR1 LNHNV, CDR2 YYDKDF (reference sequence). The CDR3 sequence is 14 residues long. The CDR3 here is CATSNRGRADTQYF. The CDR3 DNA reads as TGTGCCACCAGCAACAGGGGAAGGGCAGATACGCAGTATTTT.

In nucleotides, the CDR3 is TGTGCCAGCCGGGACATAAGACAAGAGACCCAGTACTTC. Its protein product is CASRDIRQETQYF. The chain carries TRBV9 and TRBJ2-5; maybe TRBD1 (6 bases). CDR3 length: 13 amino acids. CDR1 is SGDLS, CDR2 YYNGEE, per germline. Between the trimmed V and J ends, which lost 7 bases and 2 bases, there was a span of 12 bases.

This sequence joins TRBV7-6 and TRBJ2-1, with 10 bases lining up with TRBD2. Germline loops: CDR1 SGHVS, CDR2 FNYEAQ. J was trimmed by 7 bases and V by 5 bases; bases with no gene match: 11. This CDR3 region has 16 residues. The CDR3 nucleotides are TGTGCCAGCAGCCCACTCAGCGGGAGGGCCGGGAATGAGCAGTTCTTC. Amino acid sequence: CASSPLSGRAGNEQFF.

This rearrangement joins TRBV28 to TRBJ2-1; the match to TRBD2 covers 12 bases. Germline assignment: CDR1 MDHEN and CDR2 SYDVKM. This CDR3 region has 14 residues. The V and J ends lost 10 bases and 4 bases, in that order; junction bases with no gene match: 5. The CDR3 DNA reads as TGTGCCACCCTAGCGGGAGGGAGGTACAATGAGCAGTTCTTC. Its protein is CATLAGGRYNEQFF.

The chain combines TRBV11-2 with TRBJ2-5; D is possibly TRBD2 (5 bases). The tail of the sequence fits TRBJ2-7 better, so the J call may be wrong. Germline V lookup: CDR1 SGHAT, CDR2 FQNNGV. The CDR3 covers 17 residues. CDR3 nucleotide sequence: TGTGCCAGCAGCTTAGATCACGGGGTAGGGTTTGCCTACGAGCAGTACTTC. This sequence encodes CASSLDHGVGFAYEQYF.

The chain joins TRBV9 to TRBJ1-4; D not certain. The CDR3 totals 13 residues. Trimming removed 7 bases from V and 1 base from J, with 8 bases in between. The germline V gene encodes CDR1 SGDLS and CDR2 YYNGEE. CDR3 sequence: CASGRETNEKLFF. The CDR3 DNA sequence: TGTGCCAGCGGGAGGGAAACTAATGAAAAACTGTTTTTT. Using reference TRBV9 and TRBJ1-4 for the parts outside the CDR3, the full variable domain is DSGVTQTPKHLITATGQRVTLRCSPRSGDLSVYWYQQSLDQGLQFLIQYYNGEERAKGNILERFSAQQFPDLHSELNLSSLELGDSALYFCASGRETNEKLFFGSGTQLSVL.

The V gene is TRBV11-2, the J gene TRBJ2-3, with 11 bases fitting TRBD2. J gave up 0 bases and V 3 bases, and 2 bases lay outside the gene matches. Germline values: CDR1 SGHAT, CDR2 FQNNGV. The CDR3 extends over 16 amino acids. CDR3 residues: CASSFRTSGSTDTQYF. CDR3 bases: TGTGCCAGCAGCTTCCGGACTAGCGGGAGCACAGATACGCAGTATTTT.

A single count supports this clone. The rearrangement links TRBV11-3 to TRBJ2-1; TRBD2 is a possible D gene (6 bases). The V and J ends lost 3 bases and 10 bases respectively, with 13 bases between them. CDR3 length: 13 residues. CDR1 is SGHNT and CDR2 is YENEEA in the germline V gene. In DNA, the CDR3 is TGTGCCAGCAGCTTGGAGGGGAGAAGGGAGCAGTTCTTC. Amino acids: CASSLEGRREQFF.

The CDR3 DNA reads TGTGCCACCCATCCGGGACTAGGGTACAATGAGCAGTTCTTC. This encodes CATHPGLGYNEQFF. The V and J genes are TRBV19 and TRBJ2-1, with 8 bases identical to TRBD2. Germline assignment: CDR1 LNHDA and CDR2 SQIVND (reference sequence). The V segment lost 10 bases and the J segment 4 bases; nucleotides outside the gene matches: 9. The CDR3 is 14 residues long.